This note documents a single T cell receptor beta chain sequence. TCRdb's copy holds only in-frame clones and misses some; the assay was immunoSEQ multiplex PCR. The profile shows 60,000 to 80,000 clones, about 90% of them singletons. Germline CDR1 ENHRY, CDR2 SYGVKD. Trimming pared 11 bases from V and 4 bases from J, leaving 14 bases between. There are 12 residues in the CDR3. The sample comes from a study of technical replicates of blood from a handful of donors. Sequencing used T cells isolated from PBMCs. The clonotype originates from a human donor in good health. The rearrangement uses TRBV10-3 and TRBJ1-2; no definite D call. The CDR3 DNA follows: TGTGCCTCGGAGACTATGAGCTATGGCTACACCTTC. Protein sequence: CASETMSYGYTF.